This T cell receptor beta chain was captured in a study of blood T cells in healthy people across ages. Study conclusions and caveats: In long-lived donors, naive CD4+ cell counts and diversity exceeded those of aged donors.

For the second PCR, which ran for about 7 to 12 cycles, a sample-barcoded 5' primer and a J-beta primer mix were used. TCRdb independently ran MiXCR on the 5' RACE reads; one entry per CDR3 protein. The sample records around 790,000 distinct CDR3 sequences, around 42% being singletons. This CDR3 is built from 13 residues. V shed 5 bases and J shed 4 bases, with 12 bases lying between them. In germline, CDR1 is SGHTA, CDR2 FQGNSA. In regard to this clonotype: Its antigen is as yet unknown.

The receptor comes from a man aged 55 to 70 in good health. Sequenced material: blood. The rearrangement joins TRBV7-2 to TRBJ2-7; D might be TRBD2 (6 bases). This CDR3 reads CASSRGIQYEQYF. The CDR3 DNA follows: TGTGCCAGCAGCCGGGGGATTCAGTACGAGCAGTACTTC.